Presented here are 24 T cell receptor beta chains from one specimen sequenced in a study of metastatic and nonmetastatic thyroid tumors. All patients were treatment-naive before thyroid surgery. TCRdb reprocessed the PCR reads using MiXCR. The data hold about 93,000 clones, with 10% to 15% observed a single time. The sequenced sample was blood. These receptors all stem from a female donor with papillary thyroid cancer or a benign thyroid nodule (not recorded which). Some clones in this sample may be carry-over from other donors' samples.

As concerns this clone: At one end the junction does not follow the germline gene, possibly because of a read error. This chain uses TRBV24-1 with TRBJ2-2, with 8 bases that match TRBD1. The CDR3 length is 17 residues. Germline V gene data show CDR1 as KGHDR and CDR2 as SFDVKD. DNA for the CDR3: TGTGTCACCAGTGATTTTTCCGGGACAGGCGGCAACGGGGAGCTGTTTTTT. This sequence encodes CVTSDFSGTGGNGELFF.

Only a few counts were recorded for this clone. The rearrangement links TRBV6-1 to TRBJ2-7; the match to TRBD2 covers 8 bases. Trimming cost V 1 base and J 3 bases; bases outside gene matches: 11. The CDR3 contains 17 residues. CDR1 and CDR2 from the germline V gene are MNHNS and SASEGT. CDR3 residues: CASSEEVWSGGYYEQYF. The CDR3 coding sequence is TGTGCCAGCAGTGAAGAGGTCTGGAGCGGGGGCTACTACGAGCAGTACTTC.

V usage is TRBV5-6 and J usage is TRBJ2-3; 10 bases align to TRBD1. V dropped 4 bases and J dropped 3; count of bases not matched to a gene: 5. The CDR3 has 15 amino acids. The V gene's germline CDR1 is SGHDT and CDR2 YYEEEE. The CDR3 DNA sequence: TGTGCCAGCAGCACGACAGGGGGCACGACAGATACGCAGTATTTT. As protein: CASSTTGGTTDTQYF.

This clone was seen repeatedly, ten times or more. The genes are TRBV7-2 and TRBJ2-3, with a tentative D call TRBD1 (6 bases). Germline V gene lookup returns CDR1 SGHTA and CDR2 FQGNSA. CDR3 length: 12 residues. V lost 4 bases and J 6 bases, leaving 8 bases between the germline ends. DNA for the CDR3: TGTGCCAGCAGCTATGGACAGGATACGCAGTATTTT. Translating gives CASSYGQDTQYF.

This clone has ten or more counts. V usage is TRBV29-1 and J usage is TRBJ2-7; TRBD1 matches 7 bases. Per germline, CDR1 SQVTM and CDR2 ANQGSEA. The CDR3 covers 14 residues. V lost 4 bases to trimming and J lost 4 bases; unmatched junction nucleotides: 10. CDR3 sequence: CSVGPPGQPYEQYF. Here the CDR3 DNA reads TGCAGCGTTGGGCCCCCGGGACAGCCTTACGAGCAGTACTTC.

This clone was recorded many times. This chain uses TRBV19 with TRBJ2-4, with 12 bases fitting TRBD2. Germline V gives CDR1 LNHDA, CDR2 SQIVND (reference sequence). CDR3 length: 19 amino acids. The V gene end was trimmed by 5 bases and the J gene end by 1 base; junction bases not matched to a gene: 12. CDR3 DNA: TGTGCCAGTAGTCTGTCGAGACTAGCGGGAGCTTGGGCCAAAAACATTCAGTACTTC. Its translation: CASSLSRLAGAWAKNIQYF.

This clone was detected many times. The chain carries TRBV3-1 and TRBJ2-1; the D is unclear. The CDR3 extends over 17 amino acids. CDR1 is LGHDT, CDR2 YNNKEL, per germline (reference sequence). The V end was cut by 1 base, the J end by 2 bases, with 15 bases between. The CDR3 bases are TGTGCCAGCAGCCAAGGTTCCGGTGATCCGACCTACAATGAGCAGTTCTTC. It yields the protein CASSQGSGDPTYNEQFF.

This clone was found many times. The CDR3 DNA reads as TGTGCCAGCAGTTCCCGAGGGGACGGGGCCAACGTCCTGACTTTC. Protein sequence: CASSSRGDGANVLTF. This chain connects TRBV6-5 to TRBJ2-6; either TRBD1 or TRBD2 may supply D (5 bases each). Trimming took off 4 bases at V and 4 bases at J, with 11 bases between the two ends. The CDR3 is 15 amino acids. Germline-derived CDR1 and CDR2 are MNHEY and SVGAGI.

Many counts were recorded for this clone. The chain combines TRBV20-1 with TRBJ2-3, with TRBD2 identical over 9 bases. V dropped 2 bases and J dropped 2; count of bases not matched to a gene: 5. Germline V gives CDR1 DFQATT, CDR2 SNEGSKA (reference sequence). This CDR3 spans 15 amino acids. The CDR3 protein is CSARLTSGFTDTQYF. In DNA form, the CDR3 reads TGCAGTGCTAGACTGACTAGCGGATTCACAGATACGCAGTATTTT.

This clone was observed a handful of times. At one end, the junction sequence differs from germline, possibly due to a read error. The chain carries TRBV6-1 and TRBJ1-2, with a possible D match to TRBD1 (6 bases). This CDR3 spans 13 amino acids. Germline lookup yields CDR1 MNHNS and CDR2 SASEGT. The CDR3 nucleotides read TGTGCCAGCAGTGCAGGGGTAGGCTATTGCTACACCTTC. Its translation: CASSAGVGYCYTF.

This clone has a count of ten or more. The rearrangement links TRBV9 to TRBJ1-1; a possible D gene is TRBD1 (5 bases). Germline assignment: CDR1 SGDLS and CDR2 YYNGEE. The CDR3 is made up of 15 amino acids. Trimming shortened V by 4 bases and J by 6 bases, and 19 bases separated the two germline ends. CDR3 sequence reads: CASSPPSRGTAEAFF. Here the CDR3 DNA reads TGTGCCAGCAGCCCCCCGAGTAGGGGTACGGCTGAAGCTTTCTTT. The full variable domain, completed using reference TRBV9 and TRBJ1-1, is DSGVTQTPKHLITATGQRVTLRCSPRSGDLSVYWYQQSLDQGLQFLIQYYNGEERAKGNILERFSAQQFPDLHSELNLSSLELGDSALYFCASSPPSRGTAEAFFGQGTRLTVV.

In this sample, this clone turned up many times. The chain has TRBV28 and TRBJ2-3; possible D gene TRBD1, 6 bases. V was cut by 8 bases and J by 10 bases, with 25 bases left in between. CDR1 is MDHEN, CDR2 SYDVKM, per germline. This CDR3 has 15 residues. CDR3 amino acids: CASPPAGAFSMPQYF. CDR3 bases: TGTGCCAGCCCTCCGGCAGGGGCCTTCTCTATGCCGCAGTATTTT.

This clone occurred many times. Compared with germline, one end of the junction differs, possibly owing to a read error. The genes are TRBV20-1 and TRBJ1-6; 9 bases are a match to TRBD1. The germline gives CDR1 DFQATT, CDR2 SNEGSKA (reference sequence). This CDR3 has 14 amino acids. CDR3 coding DNA: TGCAGTGCGAGAGGGGGACAGGGAAACTCACCCCTCCACTTT. Translation: CSARGGQGNSPLHF.

Regarding this clone: A much larger clone lies a single base off, so this may be a read error. This rearrangement joins TRBV20-1 to TRBJ2-7, with 7 bases identical to TRBD1. Germline V lookup: CDR1 DFQATT, CDR2 SNEGSKA (reference sequence). The CDR3 runs 12 residues. CDR3 nucleotide sequence: TGCAGGGCTCCAACAGGGGTGGGCGAGCAGTACTTC. The encoded protein is CRAPTGVGEQYF.

The rearrangement uses TRBV4-2 and TRBJ2-7; weak D call: TRBD2 (7 bases). CDR1 is LGHNA, CDR2 YNFKEQ, per germline. The V and J ends lost 3 bases and 0 bases respectively, with 27 bases between them. The CDR3 is 20 amino acids. The CDR3 nucleotides are TGTGCCAGCAGCCACCTCCGGGGGCGGGAGATTTGGGCCTTCTCCTACGAGCAGTACTTC. This codes for CASSHLRGREIWAFSYEQYF.

This clone was observed at least ten times. The chain carries TRBV24-1 and TRBJ2-3; D gene ambiguous. The CDR3 sequence is 15 residues long. With 4 bases removed from V and 0 bases from J, the gap between germline ends came to 10 bases. CDR1 and CDR2 from the germline V gene are KGHDR and SFDVKD. The CDR3 is CATSETARSTDTQYF. In DNA, the CDR3 is TGTGCCACCAGTGAAACAGCGAGAAGCACAGATACGCAGTATTTT.

This clone came up many times. The chain is built from TRBV28 and TRBJ1-2, with 9 bases that match TRBD1. The CDR3 has 16 residues. Germline values: CDR1 MDHEN, CDR2 SYDVKM. After removal of 5 bases from V and 5 bases from J, the junction contained 12 bases not matched to a gene. In nucleotides, the CDR3 is TGTGCCAGCAGTGTTCAGGGGACAGGGTATCTATATGGCTACACCTTC. Its translation is CASSVQGTGYLYGYTF.

This clone occurred a few times. The genes are TRBV5-8 and TRBJ2-1; D possibly corresponds to TRBD1 (6 bases). Deletions cut 4 bases from V and 7 bases from J, with 15 bases between. This CDR3 region has 14 residues. CDR1 is SGHTS and CDR2 is YDEGEE in the germline V gene. Here the CDR3 reads CASSMRGRGNEQFF. As DNA, the CDR3 is TGTGCCAGCAGCATGAGGGGGAGAGGAAATGAGCAGTTCTTC.

This clone was detected many times. This may be a read error: a much more frequent sequence differs by one nucleotide. The chain uses TRBV2 and TRBJ1-5; unclear D gene. CDR3 length: 12 residues. Germline V lookup: CDR1 SNHLY, CDR2 FYNNEI. CDR3 in amino acids: CASRQENQLQHF. The CDR3, as DNA: TGTGCCAGCAGGCAGGAAAATCAGCTCCAGCATTTT.

The table lists this clone with many counts. The rearrangement joins TRBV5-5 to TRBJ1-6; D is undetermined. This CDR3 is built from 13 residues. Germline lookup yields CDR1 SGHKS and CDR2 YYEKEE (reference sequence). V lost 4 bases and J lost 8, with 10 bases in between. The CDR3 loop reads CASSPPGHSPLHF. The CDR3, as DNA: TGTGCCAGCAGCCCACCGGGTCATTCACCCCTCCACTTT.

The table lists this clone with many counts. This chain's CDR3 is CASSPGQRGSPLHF. CDR3 in DNA: TGTGCCAGCAGTCCGGGACAGCGGGGTTCACCCCTCCACTTT. J is TRBJ1-6 and V is TRBV28; 7 bases line up with TRBD1. V lost 5 bases to trimming and J lost 9 bases; unmatched junction nucleotides: 7. The germline gives CDR1 MDHEN, CDR2 SYDVKM. CDR3 size: 14 residues. Combining the CDR3 with reference TRBV28 and TRBJ1-6 gives the whole variable domain DVKVTQSSRYLVKRTGEKVFLECVQDMDHENMFWYRQDPGLGLRLIYFSYDVKMKEKGDIPEGYSVSREKKERFSLILESASTNQTSMYLCASSPGQRGSPLHFGNGTRLTVT.

There are many counts of this clone. DNA for the CDR3: TGTGCCAGCTCACGAAGACGCACAGATACGCAGTATTTT. Amino acid sequence: CASSRRRTDTQYF. The chain is built from TRBV18 and TRBJ2-3, with D uncertain. V gave up 4 bases and J gave up 1 base, with 6 bases separating them. There are 13 residues in the CDR3. Germline V gene data show CDR1 as KGHSH and CDR2 as LQKENI.

This clone was picked up many times. The chain employs TRBV4-1 and TRBJ2-3, with D maybe TRBD1 (5 bases). CDR1 and CDR2 from the germline V gene are MGHRA and YSYEKL. Trimming cost V 1 base and J 0 bases, with 8 bases left between them. CDR3 length equals 15 residues. The CDR3 nucleotides are TGCGCCAGCAGCCAAGGCAGGGCCAGCACAGATACGCAGTATTTT. Amino acids: CASSQGRASTDTQYF.

This clone was detected many times. The rearrangement uses TRBV6-5 and TRBJ2-1; no clear D. The CDR3 spans 16 residues. CDR1 and CDR2 from the germline V gene are MNHEY and SVGAGI. Trimming shortened V by 2 bases and J by 5 bases, and 16 bases separated the two germline ends. CDR3 DNA sequence: TGTGCCAGCAGTTACCTCAGGACGCTATCCCACAATGAGCAGTTCTTC. Protein sequence: CASSYLRTLSHNEQFF.